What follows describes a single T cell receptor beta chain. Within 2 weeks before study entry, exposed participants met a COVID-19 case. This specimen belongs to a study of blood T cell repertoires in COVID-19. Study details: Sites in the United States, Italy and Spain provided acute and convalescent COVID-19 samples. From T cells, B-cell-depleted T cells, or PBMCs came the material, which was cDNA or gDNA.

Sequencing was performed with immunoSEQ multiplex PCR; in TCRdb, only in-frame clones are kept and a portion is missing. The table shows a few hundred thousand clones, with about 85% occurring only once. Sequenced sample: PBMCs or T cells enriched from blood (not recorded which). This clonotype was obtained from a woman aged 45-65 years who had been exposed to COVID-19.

CDR3 loop: CSASKSRTEDLPNTEAFF. CDR3 DNA sequence: TGCAGTGCTAGTAAATCTAGGACAGAAGATCTTCCGAACACTGAAGCTTTCTTT. This chain uses TRBV20-1 with TRBJ1-1; D might be TRBD1 (6 bases). Trimming shortened V by 3 bases and J by 1 base, and 24 bases separated the two germline ends. Germline assignment: CDR1 DFQATT and CDR2 SNEGSKA (reference sequence). There are 18 residues in the CDR3.